These T cell receptor beta chains were read from a single sample in a study of OX40 agonist ivuxolimab in advanced cancers. This table comes from immunoSEQ multiplex PCR, and its TCRdb copy is limited to in-frame clones, with some not included. The sample lists 80,000 to 95,000 clones, roughly four fifths occurring once. The sample consisted of CD4+ or CD8+ T cells sorted from blood, taken in a trial of the OX40 agonist ivuxolimab. The receptors shown here come from an adult with an advanced solid tumor such as melanoma, head and neck, liver or kidney cancer. The CDR3 runs from the conserved cysteine through the conserved F or W. The D gene is left open where the match is weak.

J,V,D,CDR3
TRBJ1-5,TRBV19,TRBD1,CASSIGSRGHGSNQPQHF
TRBJ2-5,TRBV28,TRBD1,CAGGTGGSETQYF
TRBJ1-1,TRBV25-1,NA,CASIPRGGNTEAFF
TRBJ1-2,TRBV5-6,NA,CASSPSGRATYGYTF
TRBJ1-2,TRBV2,NA,CASSREQSRYGYTF
TRBJ2-1,TRBV5-1,TRBD1,CASSIGQGPYNEQFF
TRBJ2-1,TRBV7-9,TRBD2,CASSLFGTSGMNEQFF
TRBJ1-4,TRBV7-2,NA,CASSLRVGEKLFF
TRBJ2-5,TRBV7-3,NA,CASSLEGGRETQYF
TRBJ2-1,TRBV5-1,NA,CASSLVGVSYNEQFF
TRBJ2-7,TRBV27,NA,CASSLLGCLF
TRBJ2-7,TRBV7-9,NA,CASSLDYEQYF
TRBJ1-1,TRBV4-3,NA,CASSQVKGNTEAFF
TRBJ1-2,TRBV30,TRBD1,CAGNRGFNYGYTF
TRBJ1-1,TRBV18,NA,CASSQSGSTEAFF
TRBJ2-3,TRBV7-9,TRBD1,CASSQTGARDTQYF
TRBJ1-3,TRBV6-7,NA,CASSYTTSGNTIYF
TRBJ1-6,TRBV6-1,NA,CASSEEGGRGNSPLHF
TRBJ2-3,TRBV5-5,TRBD2,CASSRGLAGSNADTQYF
TRBJ2-7,TRBV29-1,TRBD1,CSVGQRSYEQYF
TRBJ2-1,TRBV7-3,NA,CASSLSIGRSSYNEQFF
TRBJ2-2,TRBV7-3,NA,CASSITGRVGAGELFF
TRBJ2-5,TRBV9,TRBD2,CASSAGLAGGQETQYF
TRBJ1-1,TRBV5-1,NA,CASSLGGNTEAFF
TRBJ2-2,TRBV7-3,TRBD1,CASSRTGADTGELFF
TRBJ1-1,TRBV19,TRBD1,CASSIIGQGGTEAFF
TRBJ1-5,TRBV7-9,NA,CASSPDRNYGDSNQPQHF
TRBJ1-1,TRBV7-2,NA,CASSIYTEAFF
TRBJ2-5,TRBV7-2,TRBD2,CASSIGLAGGPSETQYF
TRBJ1-2,TRBV30,NA,CAWMGLNYGYTF